These 8 T cell receptor beta chains were all obtained from the same sample, sequenced in a study of blood T cell repertoires in COVID-19. Using immunoSEQ multiplex PCR, the repertoire was profiled, and TCRdb retains in-frame clones only, with some absent. The data contain over 200,000 clones, 80% to 90% of them singletons. The sequenced sample was peripheral blood. These TCRs come from a woman aged 40 to 50 with active or convalescent COVID-19.

J is TRBJ1-2 and V is TRBV5-1, with 8 bases matching TRBD1. J gave up 5 bases and V 4 bases, and 7 bases lay outside the gene matches. The CDR3 totals 14 residues. From germline, CDR1 is SGHRS and CDR2 YFSETQ. The CDR3 DNA reads as TGCGCCAGCAGCCCGACAGGGGAGGGGTATGGCTACACCTTC. As protein: CASSPTGEGYGYTF.

The V and J genes are TRBV30 and TRBJ1-5; D is perhaps TRBD1 (5 bases). This CDR3 is built from 12 residues. Germline loops: CDR1 GTSNPN, CDR2 SVGIG (reference sequence). V was shortened by 1 base and J by 8 bases, with 9 bases between the two germline ends. In nucleotides, the CDR3 is TGTGCCTGGAGTGGGGGAGGGGAGCCCCAGCATTTT. It codes for CAWSGGGEPQHF.

The V call is TRBV5-4, the J call TRBJ2-1; TRBD2 aligns across 7 bases. J gave up 3 bases and V 5 bases, and 14 bases lay outside the gene matches. In germline, CDR1 is SGHNT, CDR2 YYREEE (reference sequence). The CDR3 spans 17 residues. The CDR3, as DNA: TGTGCCAGCAGTCCGCCGACACCCAGCGGGAACTACAATGAGCAGTTCTTC. Protein: CASSPPTPSGNYNEQFF.

The chain uses TRBV5-1 and TRBJ1-4; 9 nucleotides agree with TRBD1. Trimming at V came to 4 bases and at J to 4 bases, leaving 11 bases not matched to a gene. From germline, CDR1 is SGHRS and CDR2 YFSETQ. The CDR3 sequence is 17 residues long. CDR3 amino acids: CASSVNTGTGNNEKLFF. The DNA for the CDR3 is TGCGCCAGCAGCGTAAACACCGGGACAGGGAATAATGAAAAACTGTTTTTT.

The chain is built from TRBV7-3 and TRBJ2-1; tentative D call: TRBD2 (5 bases). The CDR3 is 13 amino acids. CDR1 is SGHTA, CDR2 FQGTGA, per germline. V was trimmed by 5 bases and J by 4 bases, leaving 9 bases between them. The DNA of the CDR3 is TGTGCCAGCAGCCTCGACTATTACAATGAGCAGTTCTTC. Protein product: CASSLDYYNEQFF.

The rearrangement uses TRBV30 and TRBJ2-2; D remains ambiguous. The germline CDR1 and CDR2 sequences are GTSNPN and SVGIG (reference sequence). The CDR3 spans 13 residues. Deletions cut 5 bases from V and 6 bases from J, with 13 bases between. CDR3 protein: CAWVTVVAGELFF. For the CDR3, the DNA is TGTGCCTGGGTTACGGTTGTCGCCGGGGAGCTGTTTTTT.

This chain links TRBV4-1 with TRBJ1-6; maybe TRBD1 (6 bases). V was pared by 0 bases and J by 8 bases, with 20 bases between. The CDR3 extends over 18 amino acids. The germline V gene has CDR1 MGHRA and CDR2 YSYEKL. The CDR3 reads CASSQEGAGTSAYSPLHF. CDR3 sequence (DNA): TGCGCCAGCAGCCAAGAAGGCGCCGGGACATCGGCCTATTCACCCCTCCACTTT.

The rearrangement links TRBV30 to TRBJ1-3; possibly TRBD1 for D (6 bases). Germline assignment: CDR1 GTSNPN and CDR2 SVGIG (reference sequence). Deletions cut 4 bases from V and 2 bases from J, with 6 bases between. This CDR3 region has 12 residues. The CDR3 coding sequence is TGTGCCTGGACAGGGGCTGGAAACACCATATATTTT. As protein: CAWTGAGNTIYF.